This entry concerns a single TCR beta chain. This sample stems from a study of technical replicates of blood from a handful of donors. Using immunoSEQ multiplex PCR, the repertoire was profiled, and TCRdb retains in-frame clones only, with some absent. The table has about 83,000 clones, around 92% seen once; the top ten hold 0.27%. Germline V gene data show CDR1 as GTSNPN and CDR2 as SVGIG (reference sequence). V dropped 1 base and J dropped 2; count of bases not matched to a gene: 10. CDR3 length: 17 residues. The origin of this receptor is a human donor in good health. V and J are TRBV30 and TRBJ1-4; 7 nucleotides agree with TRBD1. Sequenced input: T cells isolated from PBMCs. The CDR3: CAWSASNRGRTNEKLFF. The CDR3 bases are TGTGCCTGGAGTGCGTCAAACAGGGGAAGGACTAATGAAAAACTGTTTTTT.